Presented here are 30 T cell receptor beta chains from one specimen sequenced in a study of blood T cell repertoires in COVID-19. TCRdb's table, derived via immunoSEQ multiplex PCR, lists solely in-frame clones and lacks some. The sample shows under 350,000 clones, roughly nine tenths of them seen only once. Material: PBMCs or T cells enriched from blood (not recorded which). Receptor source: a man aged 55-75 years who had recovered from COVID-19.

The chain employs TRBV4-3 and TRBJ2-7, with TRBD1 matching 11 bases. V lost 0 bases and J lost 6; bases outside the gene matches: 10. This CDR3 region has 17 residues. Germline V gene data show CDR1 as LGHNA and CDR2 as YSLEER. CDR3 region: CASSQELSGTGGLEQYF. The CDR3 bases are TGCGCCAGCAGCCAAGAGCTTAGTGGGACAGGGGGACTCGAGCAGTACTTC.

The genes are TRBV30 and TRBJ1-2; D not resolved. V was clipped by 6 bases and J by 2 bases, with 10 bases between them. Germline CDR1 and CDR2: GTSNPN and SVGIG (reference sequence). This CDR3 has 12 amino acids. The CDR3 sequence: CACAPGNYGYTF. CDR3 coding DNA: TGTGCCTGTGCCCCGGGAAACTATGGCTACACCTTC.

The chain is built from TRBV2 and TRBJ2-1; the match to TRBD2 covers 14 bases. The CDR3 is made up of 19 amino acids. The V gene's germline CDR1 is SNHLY and CDR2 FYNNEI. V lost 3 bases, J lost 3 bases, and 10 bases stayed unmatched. The CDR3 bases are TGTGCCAGCAGTGATTTAGGGGGGACTAGCGGGAGTGGCTACAATGAGCAGTTCTTC. It is translated as CASSDLGGTSGSGYNEQFF.

The chain couples TRBV5-6 to TRBJ1-6; 7 nucleotides match TRBD1. Germline V gene lookup returns CDR1 SGHDT and CDR2 YYEEEE. After removal of 1 base from V and 4 bases from J, the junction contained 5 bases not matched to a gene. This CDR3 comprises 16 residues. CDR3 sequence reads: CASSLLGGAYNSPLHF. CDR3 in DNA: TGTGCCAGCAGCTTGCTAGGGGGCGCGTATAATTCACCCCTCCACTTT. The full variable domain, with the rest looked up from reference TRBV5-6 and TRBJ1-6, is DAGVTQSPTHLIKTRGQQVTLRCSPKSGHDTVSWYQQALGQGPQFIFQYYEEEERQRGNFPDRFSGHQFPNYSSELNVNALLLGDSALYLCASSLLGGAYNSPLHFGNGTRLTVT.

The chain employs TRBV19 and TRBJ1-1; 9 bases line up with TRBD1. V lost 4 bases and J lost 5; bases outside the gene matches: 8. Germline CDR1 is LNHDA and CDR2 is SQIVND (reference sequence). The CDR3 has 15 residues. The CDR3 sequence: CASSTTGGAFTEAFF. The DNA for the CDR3 is TGTGCCAGTAGTACTACAGGGGGCGCGTTTACTGAAGCTTTCTTT. The full variable domain, with the rest looked up from reference TRBV19 and TRBJ1-1, is DGGITQSPKYLFRKEGQNVTLSCEQNLNHDAMYWYRQDPGQGLRLIYYSQIVNDFQKGDIAEGYSVSREKKESFPLTVTSAQKNPTAFYLCASSTTGGAFTEAFFGQGTRLTVV.

V usage is TRBV5-1 and J usage is TRBJ2-7; weak D call: TRBD2 (6 bases). V was shortened by 3 bases and J by 8 bases, with 12 bases between the two germline ends. CDR1 is SGHRS, CDR2 YFSETQ, per germline. The CDR3 has 12 residues. The CDR3 region has the DNA TGCGCCAGCAGCTCAACTAGCTCCAAGCAGTACTTC. Protein: CASSSTSSKQYF. The complete variable domain, with remaining parts taken from reference TRBV5-1 and TRBJ2-7, reads KAGVTQTPRYLIKTRGQQVTLSCSPISGHRSVSWYQQTPGQGLQFLFEYFSETQRNKGNFPGRFSGRQFSNSRSEMNVSTLELGDSALYLCASSSTSSKQYFGPGTRLTVT.

The chain is built from TRBV7-3 and TRBJ2-1, with TRBD1 matching 10 bases. Per the germline V gene, CDR1 is SGHTA and CDR2 is FQGTGA. Trimming took 5 bases from V and 6 from J; bases not matched to a gene: 16. The CDR3 consists of 18 residues. The CDR3 sequence is CASSTQRTGGGFFNEQFF. The DNA for the CDR3 is TGTGCCAGCAGCACCCAAAGGACAGGGGGTGGTTTCTTCAATGAGCAGTTCTTC.

The chain joins TRBV30 to TRBJ2-3, with a possible D match to TRBD1 (5 bases). Germline CDR1 is GTSNPN and CDR2 is SVGIG (reference sequence). Trimming shortened V by 0 bases and J by 5 bases, and 24 bases separated the two germline ends. This CDR3 is 18 amino acids long. The CDR3 loop reads CAWSVRRGQGGARDTQYF. In nucleotides, the CDR3 is TGTGCCTGGAGTGTACGTCGTGGGCAGGGCGGTGCCAGAGATACGCAGTATTTT.

The chain links TRBV19 to TRBJ2-7; TRBD1 aligns across 8 bases. V trimming: 3 bases; J trimming: 3 bases; junction bases outside the gene matches: 4. This CDR3 is built from 14 residues. Per germline, CDR1 LNHDA and CDR2 SQIVND (reference sequence). CDR3 DNA: TGTGCCAGTAGTATCGGGACAGGAAACTACGAGCAGTACTTC. Translated: CASSIGTGNYEQYF.

This chain joins TRBV9 and TRBJ2-1; TRBD2 matches at 13 bases. There are 17 residues in the CDR3. The V and J ends lost 0 bases and 8 bases, in that order; junction bases with no gene match: 8. Germline-derived CDR1 and CDR2 are SGDLS and YYNGEE. CDR3 nucleotides: TGTGCCAGCAGCGTAGAATGGCGGACTAGCGGGGGCGATGAGCAGTTCTTC. This codes for CASSVEWRTSGGDEQFF.

The chain is built from TRBV2 and TRBJ2-7; possible D gene TRBD2, 6 bases. Looked up from germline, CDR1 is SNHLY and CDR2 is FYNNEI. V was clipped by 3 bases and J by 2 bases, with 17 bases between them. This CDR3 spans 16 amino acids. The CDR3 nucleotides read TGTGCCAGCAGTGATTTGTGGCGGGGATCAACCTACGAGCAGTACTTC. Translation: CASSDLWRGSTYEQYF.

The V gene is TRBV5-6, the J gene TRBJ1-1, with D possibly matching TRBD1 (5 bases). CDR3 length equals 16 residues. Per germline, CDR1 SGHDT and CDR2 YYEEEE. V lost 4 bases to trimming and J lost 1 base, with 17 bases between them. In DNA, the CDR3 is TGTGCCAGCAGCCTCGGGTACGGGGGACGGAACACTGAAGCTTTCTTT. It translates to CASSLGYGGRNTEAFF.

The V and J genes are TRBV5-5 and TRBJ1-2; 7 bases fit TRBD1. Germline CDR1 and CDR2: SGHKS and YYEKEE (reference sequence). Losses at the gene ends were 5 bases for V and 1 base for J; bases not matched to a gene: 5. This CDR3 spans 14 amino acids. The CDR3 loop reads CASSTGQVNYGYTF. The CDR3 coding sequence is TGTGCCAGCAGTACCGGACAGGTTAACTATGGCTACACCTTC.

V gene TRBV6-5 combines with J gene TRBJ2-3, with 7 bases that match TRBD2. The CDR3 consists of 16 residues. The germline gives CDR1 MNHEY, CDR2 SVGAGI. V lost 1 base to trimming and J lost 0 bases; unmatched junction nucleotides: 4. This CDR3 is CASSYWVGGSTDTQYF. Here the CDR3 DNA reads TGTGCCAGCAGTTACTGGGTGGGGGGGAGCACAGATACGCAGTATTTT.

Concerning this clone: One junction end does not reproduce the germline sequence, and a read error may be involved. The rearrangement uses TRBV7-8 and TRBJ2-1; tentatively, D is TRBD2 (7 bases). There are 17 residues in the CDR3. From germline, CDR1 is SGHVS and CDR2 FQNEAQ. The CDR3 protein is CACSSRLGGAAYNEQFF. CDR3 bases: TGTGCCTGCAGCTCTCGTTTGGGGGGGGCCGCCTACAATGAGCAGTTCTTC.

The V gene is TRBV5-1, the J gene TRBJ2-7; D may be TRBD1 (5 bases). CDR1 and CDR2 from the germline V gene are SGHRS and YFSETQ. This CDR3 has 14 residues. V lost 4 bases and J 2 bases, leaving 13 bases between the germline ends. CDR3 residues: CASSVTGLPYEQYF. CDR3 in DNA: TGCGCCAGCAGCGTAACAGGTCTCCCCTACGAGCAGTACTTC.

The chain is built from TRBV3-1 (or the pseudogene TRBV3-2) and TRBJ1-5; possible D gene TRBD1, 5 bases. Per germline, CDR1 LGHDT and CDR2 YNNKEL (reference sequence). The CDR3 length is 15 residues. With 3 bases removed from V and 4 bases from J, the gap between germline ends came to 13 bases. The CDR3 loop reads CASSQSAGKNQPQHF. CDR3 nucleotides: TGTGCCAGCAGCCAGTCAGCAGGGAAAAATCAGCCCCAGCATTTT.

The chain carries TRBV2 and TRBJ1-3; 11 bases fit TRBD1. The V and J ends lost 6 bases and 2 bases, in that order; junction bases with no gene match: 6. The CDR3 runs 16 residues. Germline V gene sequence: CDR1 SNHLY, CDR2 FYNNEI. In nucleotides, the CDR3 is TGTGCCAGCAGGGACAGGGGGCGGAAGACTGGAAACACCATATATTTT. Translated: CASRDRGRKTGNTIYF.

In this sample, this clone turned up a few times. V is TRBV12-3 or TRBV12-4 and J is TRBJ2-7; the D gene is possibly TRBD2 (5 bases). The V end was cut by 6 bases, the J end by 7 bases, with 10 bases between. CDR3 length equals 11 residues. CDR3: CASSTPGEQYF. The DNA for the CDR3 is TGTGCCAGCAGCACACCGGGGGAGCAGTACTTC.

Comment on this clone: Distinct nucleotide sequences in the sample also encode this CDR3. The genes are TRBV7-2 and TRBJ1-1, with 11 bases aligning to TRBD1. Trimming removed 5 bases from V and 5 bases from J; junction bases left unmatched: 4. CDR3 length: 14 amino acids. CDR1 and CDR2 (germline): SGHTA, FQGNSA. CDR3 sequence: CASSQGTGGTEAFF. The CDR3 DNA reads as TGTGCCAGCAGCCAGGGGACAGGGGGGACTGAAGCTTTCTTT.

The V and J genes are TRBV6-5 and TRBJ1-4, with D unclear. Between the trimmed V and J ends, which lost 6 bases and 9 bases, there was a span of 17 bases. Germline V CDR1 and CDR2: MNHEY, SVGAGI. The CDR3 has 14 residues. CDR3 amino acids: CASRPGLAAKKLFF. DNA of the CDR3: TGTGCCAGCAGACCCGGGTTAGCTGCGAAAAAACTGTTTTTT.

V and J are TRBV19 and TRBJ1-2; 8 bases agree with TRBD1. The V gene's germline CDR1 is LNHDA and CDR2 SQIVND (reference sequence). V gave up 5 bases and J gave up 4 bases; unmatched junction bases: 6. This CDR3 is built from 14 residues. The CDR3 coding sequence is TGTGCCAGTAGTGACACGACAGGGGTCTATGGCTACACCTTC. Its protein product is CASSDTTGVYGYTF.

The chain employs TRBV6-5 and TRBJ2-7; 11 nucleotides align to TRBD1. Per germline, CDR1 MNHEY and CDR2 SVGAGI. This CDR3 has 15 residues. V was pared by 5 bases and J by 2 bases, with 5 bases of the junction left unmatched. The CDR3 bases are TGTGCCAGCAGTCCTCTGGGACAGGGGGCCTACGAGCAGTACTTC. This encodes CASSPLGQGAYEQYF.

This chain links TRBV6-1 with TRBJ1-2, with 9 nucleotides matching TRBD1. This CDR3 comprises 16 residues. J gave up 4 bases and V 6 bases, and 12 bases lay outside the gene matches. CDR1 is MNHNS and CDR2 is SASEGT in the germline V gene. In DNA, the CDR3 is TGTGCCAGCAGCGAACTACAGGGGGCAGGGGGCTATGGCTACACCTTC. It codes for CASSELQGAGGYGYTF.

The table lists this clone with a count of one. The gene calls are TRBV7-2 and TRBJ1-6; 7 bases align to TRBD1. With V trimmed by 6 bases and J by 7 bases, 9 bases remained unmatched. From germline, CDR1 is SGHTA and CDR2 FQGNSA. The CDR3 loop spans 15 amino acids. CDR3 residues: CASRMPGTVNSPLHF. The CDR3 DNA sequence: TGTGCCAGCAGGATGCCTGGGACAGTCAATTCACCCCTCCACTTT.

Of note for this clone: Other DNA sequences within the sample encode an identical CDR3. This chain links TRBV5-4 with TRBJ2-5, with 7 bases matching TRBD2. The CDR3 extends over 14 amino acids. J lost 4 bases, V lost 1 base, and 4 bases had no gene match. Germline V lookup: CDR1 SGHNT, CDR2 YYREEE (reference sequence). CDR3 protein: CASSLRLAGETQYF. CDR3 bases: TGTGCCAGCAGCTTGAGACTAGCAGGAGAGACCCAGTACTTC.

The rearrangement links TRBV15 to TRBJ1-1; no definite D call. The CDR3 has 14 residues. V was shortened by 1 base and J by 0 bases, with 6 bases between the two germline ends. CDR1 and CDR2 from the germline V gene are LNHNV and YYDKDF (reference sequence). The CDR3 DNA reads TGTGCCACCAGCAGAGCTATCATGAACACTGAAGCTTTCTTT. Amino acids: CATSRAIMNTEAFF.

This chain uses TRBV30 with TRBJ2-7; 8 bases map to TRBD1. This CDR3 is 15 amino acids long. Germline-derived CDR1 and CDR2 are GTSNPN and SVGIG (reference sequence). V was clipped by 6 bases and J by 3 bases; unmatched bases: 13. The CDR3 sequence is CACRTGDRRNYEQYF. CDR3 in DNA: TGTGCCTGCCGAACCGGGGACAGGCGAAACTACGAGCAGTACTTC.

The genes are TRBV30 and TRBJ1-5; TRBD1 matches at 8 bases. Losses at the gene ends were 7 bases for V and 2 bases for J; bases not matched to a gene: 10. The CDR3 sequence is 15 residues long. Per the germline V gene, CDR1 is GTSNPN and CDR2 is SVGIG (reference sequence). CDR3: CAYSGPGGGNQPQHF. The CDR3 bases are TGTGCCTACTCGGGCCCAGGGGGCGGCAATCAGCCCCAGCATTTT.

The rearrangement joins TRBV27 to TRBJ1-4; the D is unclear. The CDR3 consists of 13 residues. Germline lookup yields CDR1 MNHEY and CDR2 SMNVEV (reference sequence). V dropped 4 bases and J dropped 8 bases, with 11 bases sitting between them. The CDR3 reads CASSYQFAEKLFF. The CDR3 DNA reads as TGTGCCAGCAGTTATCAGTTCGCAGAAAAACTGTTTTTT.